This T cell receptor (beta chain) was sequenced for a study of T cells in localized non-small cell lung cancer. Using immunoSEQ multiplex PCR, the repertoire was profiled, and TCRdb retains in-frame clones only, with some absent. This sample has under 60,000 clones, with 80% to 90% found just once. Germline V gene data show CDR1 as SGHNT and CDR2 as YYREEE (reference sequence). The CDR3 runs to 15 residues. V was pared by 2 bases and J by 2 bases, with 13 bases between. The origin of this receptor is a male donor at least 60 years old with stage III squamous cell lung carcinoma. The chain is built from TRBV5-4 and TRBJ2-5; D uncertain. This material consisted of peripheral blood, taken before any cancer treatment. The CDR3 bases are TGTGCCAGCAGCTTATTCTCCCTAGATCAAGAGACCCAGTACTTC. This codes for CASSLFSLDQETQYF.